Listed below are T cell receptor beta chains from one sample, sequenced in a study of shared clonotypes between healthy human individuals. Method: immunoSEQ multiplex PCR; TCRdb's copy keeps in-frame clones and lacks some. The table includes approximately 2,000,000 clones, 85% to 95% detected once. Material for sequencing was naive CD8+ T cells from PBMCs. These receptors all come from a man in his late teens or twenties in good health. Some clones in this sample may be carry-over from other donors' samples. The CDR3 runs from the conserved cysteine through the conserved F or W. The order of the fields is clone size, D gene, V gene, CDR3 length, J gene, CDR3 DNA, CDR3 protein. D genes are given only for firm matches. The listing skips clone size in some rows; elsewhere it reads once, few, many or a size class.

NA	NA	TRBV11-2	15	TRBJ2-7	TGTGCCAGCAGCTTAGGAGTGGGCCAGCCCTACGAGCAGTACTTC	CASSLGVGQPYEQYF
NA	NA	TRBV30	13	TRBJ1-2	TGTGCCTGGAGTACCCAGGGACCATATGGCTACACCTTC	CAWSTQGPYGYTF
NA	TRBD1	TRBV11-2	16	TRBJ2-7	TGTGCCAGCAGCCCAGGGGGAGTATTGAGGTCCTACGAGCAGTACTTC	CASSPGGVLRSYEQYF
NA	NA	TRBV15	16	TRBJ2-3	TGTGCCACCAGCAGAGTTTGGGACCCTAGCACAGATACGCAGTATTTT	CATSRVWDPSTDTQYF
NA	TRBD2	TRBV6-4	15	TRBJ2-7	TGTGCCAGGAATAGACTAGCGGGAGGAGAATACGAGCAGTACTTC	CARNRLAGGEYEQYF
NA	TRBD1	TRBV27	14	TRBJ2-5	TGTGCCAGCAGTTTCACAGGGGCGTCGGAGACCCAGTACTTC	CASSFTGASETQYF
NA	NA	TRBV28	15	TRBJ1-5	TGTGCCAGCAGTCCCAGGAGGGGGGCTCGTCAGCCCCAGCATTTT	CASSPRRGARQPQHF
once	NA	TRBV6-1	15	TRBJ2-1	TGTGTCAAAAATGCCGAGGTCCTCTCCTACAATGAGCAGTTCTTC	CVKNAEVLSYNEQFF
NA	NA	TRBV7-8	14	TRBJ2-4	TGTGCCAGCAGCCTTAGCGGAGCCAAAAACATTCAGTACTTC	CASSLSGAKNIQYF
NA	TRBD2	TRBV27	19	TRBJ2-1	TGTGCCAGCATTTCCGGGACTAGCGGGAGAAAGGGGCCATACAATGAGCAGTTCTTC	CASISGTSGRKGPYNEQFF
NA	NA	TRBV27	13	TRBJ1-2	TGTGCCAGCAGTTACGGCGGCGGCTATGGCTACACCTTC	CASSYGGGYGYTF
NA	NA	TRBV28	14	TRBJ1-1	TGTGCCAGCTCCCTCCCCCGGGAGAACACTGAAGCTTTCTTT	CASSLPRENTEAFF
few	NA	TRBV29-1	12	TRBJ1-1	TGCAGCGTCCGGGACAAAAGGACTGAAGCTTTCTTT	CSVRDKRTEAFF
few	TRBD1	TRBV29-1	12	TRBJ1-1	TGCAGCGGCATGACAGGGTCCACTGAAGCTTTCTTT	CSGMTGSTEAFF
once	TRBD2	TRBV2	16	TRBJ2-3	TGTGCCAGCAGGGGAGCGGGAGGGAGCCTCACAGATACGCAGTATTTT	CASRGAGGSLTDTQYF
NA	NA	TRBV21-1	15	TRBJ2-1	TGTGCCAGCAGCAAAGCGGGACAGAACTACAATGAGCAGTTCTTC	CASSKAGQNYNEQFF
NA	NA	TRBV27	14	TRBJ2-2	TGTGCCAGCAGTTTATTCAGGATCACCGGGGAGCTGTTTTTT	CASSLFRITGELFF
NA	NA	TRBV7-9	11	TRBJ2-7	TGTGCCAGCAGCTTCGGGAGTGAGCAGTACTTC	CASSFGSEQYF
NA	NA	TRBV4-3	15	TRBJ2-7	TGCGCCAGCAGCCAAGATCTTCCGGGGATCCACGAGCAGTACTTC	CASSQDLPGIHEQYF
once	TRBD2	TRBV7-3	19	TRBJ2-3	TGTGCCAGCAGCTTACTGTCGGTAGCGGGGCTTCTAAGCACAGATACGCAGTATTTT	CASSLLSVAGLLSTDTQYF
few	NA	TRBV28	15	TRBJ2-7	TGTGCCAGCAGTTCCCCCAGGGTGGGGTCCTACGAGCAGTACTTC	CASSSPRVGSYEQYF
NA	NA	TRBV7-9	16	TRBJ2-7	TGTGCCAGCAGCTTAGTCGGGACCGCCAGGACCTACGAGCAGTACTTC	CASSLVGTARTYEQYF
NA	TRBD2	TRBV27	15	TRBJ2-1	TGTGCCAGCAGTTTATCGATGGGACTAGCCCATGAGCAGTTCTTC	CASSLSMGLAHEQFF
NA	TRBD1	TRBV7-9	15	TRBJ2-7	TGTGCCAGCAGGCAAGGACAGGGGGGAACCTACGAGCAGTACTTC	CASRQGQGGTYEQYF
NA	NA	TRBV30	14	TRBJ1-2	TGTGCCTGGAGTAGCGGGGGCGCCGGCTATGGCTACACCTTC	CAWSSGGAGYGYTF
NA	TRBD2	TRBV7-9	18	TRBJ2-2	TGTGCCAGCAGCTTATTGACTAGCGGGATGTTGCCCCCCGGGGAGCTGTTTTTT	CASSLLTSGMLPPGELFF
few	NA	TRBV9	15	TRBJ1-1	TGTGCCAGCAGCGCCATAGGGGGGGCGGGCACTGAAGCTTTCTTT	CASSAIGGAGTEAFF
NA	NA	TRBV10-3	15	TRBJ2-5	TGTGCCATCAGTGATCCAGGGAGCTTCCAAGAGACCCAGTACTTC	CAISDPGSFQETQYF
NA	TRBD2	TRBV29-1	14	TRBJ2-1	TGCAGCGTTGAATTTAGCGGGAACTACAATGAGCAGTTCTTC	CSVEFSGNYNEQFF
NA	TRBD1	TRBV19	16	TRBJ2-2	TGTGCCAGTAGTATCTCCGACAGGGGAAACACCGGGGAGCTGTTTTTT	CASSISDRGNTGELFF
NA	NA	TRBV5-6	12	TRBJ2-1	TGTGCCAGCAGCGCGGAATACAATGAGCAGTTCTTC	CASSAEYNEQFF
NA	NA	TRBV4-1	17	TRBJ1-5	TGCGCCAGCAGCCATGGCCCTGCGGGGGTATCAAATCAGCCCCAGCATTTT	CASSHGPAGVSNQPQHF
NA	TRBD2	TRBV5-1	17	TRBJ2-3	TGCGCCAGCAGCTCAATGACTAGCGGGAGTTTAACAGATACGCAGTATTTT	CASSSMTSGSLTDTQYF
NA	NA	TRBV18	14	TRBJ2-3	TGTGCCAGCTCACCTTCCAGAATCACAGATACGCAGTATTTT	CASSPSRITDTQYF
NA	TRBD1	TRBV30	12	TRBJ1-1	TGTGCCTTCCTGGACAGGGACACTGAAGCTTTCTTT	CAFLDRDTEAFF
once	NA	TRBV27	14	TRBJ2-1	TGTGCCAGCAGTTTGCAGGGAGCCTACAATGAGCAGTTCTTC	CASSLQGAYNEQFF
NA	NA	TRBV5-1	15	TRBJ2-6	TGCGCCAGCAGCTTGGCCGCAGCCGGGGCCAACGTCCTGACTTTC	CASSLAAAGANVLTF
NA	NA	TRBV6-5	15	TRBJ1-1	TGTGCCAGCAGTTACTCAAGGACGGGGGGTACTGAAGCTTTCTTT	CASSYSRTGGTEAFF
NA	NA	TRBV27	15	TRBJ2-6	TGTGCCAGCAGTTTATGGGGAGCTGGGGCCAACGTCCTGACTTTC	CASSLWGAGANVLTF
NA	TRBD2	TRBV5-1	15	TRBJ2-1	TGCGCCAGCAGCTTGCAAGAGCGGGAGCCCAATGAGCAGTTCTTC	CASSLQEREPNEQFF
NA	TRBD2	TRBV15	18	TRBJ2-1	TGTGCCACCAGCAGAGACCCCTGGGTAGCGGGAGATGAGGGGGAGCAGTTCTTC	CATSRDPWVAGDEGEQFF
NA	TRBD2	TRBV5-1	20	TRBJ2-1	TGCGCCAGCAGCTTGCATTCTAGCGGGAGGGCAACTACAAGATACAATGAGCAGTTCTTC	CASSLHSSGRATTRYNEQFF
NA	NA	TRBV19	14	TRBJ2-2	TGTGCCAGTAGTATCGGGCAGAACACCGGGGAGCTGTTTTTT	CASSIGQNTGELFF
NA	TRBD2	TRBV9	16	TRBJ2-5	TGTGCCAGCAGCGGGGGTGCTACTAGCGGGAGGGAGACCCAGTACTTC	CASSGGATSGRETQYF
few	NA	TRBV7-9	13	TRBJ1-1	TGTGCCAGCAGCCCGGGATCTAACACTGAAGCTTTCTTT	CASSPGSNTEAFF
NA	NA	TRBV9	15	TRBJ2-7	TGTGCCAGCAGCGTAGGCCCCGGCAGGAATTACGAGCAGTACTTC	CASSVGPGRNYEQYF
NA	NA	TRBV7-3	13	TRBJ2-7	TGTGCCAGCAGCCCTACAGGGACCTACGAGCAGTACTTC	CASSPTGTYEQYF
NA	NA	TRBV7-2	13	TRBJ1-1	TGTGCCAGCAGCTTACTGGGGGTCACTGAAGCTTTCTTT	CASSLLGVTEAFF